Presented here are 6 T cell receptor beta chains from one specimen sequenced in a study of blood T cell repertoires in COVID-19. Using immunoSEQ multiplex PCR, the repertoire was profiled, and TCRdb retains in-frame clones only, with some absent. The table has some 320,000 clones, 90% seen once. The sequenced material came from PBMCs or T cells enriched from blood (not recorded which). The receptor set was obtained from a man in his sixties who had recovered from COVID-19.

The chain carries TRBV9 and TRBJ1-2, with 8 bases matching TRBD1. Per germline, CDR1 SGDLS and CDR2 YYNGEE. V trimming: 0 bases; J trimming: 5 bases; junction bases outside the gene matches: 6. The CDR3 totals 15 residues. CDR3 nucleotides: TGTGCCAGCAGCGTAGGGGGGGACAGGAGTTATGGCTACACCTTC. Protein product: CASSVGGDRSYGYTF.

The chain couples TRBV5-1 to TRBJ1-1; D perhaps matches TRBD1 (5 bases). V lost 0 bases and J lost 0, with 12 bases in between. The CDR3 totals 16 residues. The germline V gene encodes CDR1 SGHRS and CDR2 YFSETQ. CDR3 sequence reads: CASSLVGGSLNTEAFF. The CDR3, as DNA: TGCGCCAGCAGCTTGGTTGGGGGGAGTCTGAACACTGAAGCTTTCTTT.

The chain employs TRBV30 and TRBJ1-4, with D maybe TRBD1 (5 bases). V was pared by 3 bases and J by 5 bases, with 13 bases between. In germline, CDR1 is GTSNPN, CDR2 SVGIG (reference sequence). CDR3 length: 14 residues. CDR3 nucleotides: TGTGCCTGGAGCTCGGGACTGTTGAATGAAAAACTGTTTTTT. It encodes CAWSSGLLNEKLFF.

The rearrangement links TRBV9 to TRBJ1-6; 8 positions agree with TRBD1. Germline V gene lookup returns CDR1 SGDLS and CDR2 YYNGEE. The CDR3 extends over 15 amino acids. After removal of 4 bases from V and 5 bases from J, the junction contained 5 bases not matched to a gene. The CDR3 is CASSSRGQDNSPLHF. The CDR3 bases are TGTGCCAGCAGCAGTAGGGGACAGGATAATTCACCCCTCCACTTT.

The genes are TRBV18 and TRBJ2-5, with D hard to call. The V gene's germline CDR1 is KGHSH and CDR2 LQKENI. The CDR3 extends over 13 amino acids. With 3 bases removed from V and 5 bases from J, the gap between germline ends came to 10 bases. The chain's CDR3 is CASSPTSTETQYF. Here the CDR3 DNA reads TGTGCCAGCTCACCGACAAGTACTGAGACCCAGTACTTC.

V is TRBV11-1 and J is TRBJ2-1; TRBD1 aligns across 7 bases. Trimming removed 2 bases from V and 7 bases from J; junction bases left unmatched: 5. The CDR3 spans 14 residues. The V gene's germline CDR1 is SGHAT and CDR2 FQDESV (reference sequence). The CDR3 loop is CASSLTQGVNEQFF. The CDR3 nucleotides are TGTGCCAGCAGCTTAACCCAGGGGGTAAATGAGCAGTTCTTC.